The 9 T cell receptor beta chains reported below all come from one sample, sequenced in a study of T cells in Graves' hyperthyroidism and ophthalmopathy. TCR beta CDR3 region amplification was performed from RNA transcripts. TCR CDR3 regions were first amplified by RT-PCR with HTBI primers. TCRdb reprocessed the multiplex PCR reads with MiXCR, giving one entry per CDR3 protein. Altogether about 250,000 distinct CDR3 sequences are present, 22% being singletons, with the ten largest covering around 64%. The material sequenced was blood. These receptor sequences come from a man aged 30 to 39 with Graves' ophthalmopathy.

This clonotype showed up many times. This sequence joins TRBV4-2 and TRBJ2-7; D unclear. The CDR3 runs to 16 residues. V was cut by 4 bases and J by 3 bases, with 19 bases left in between. The V gene's germline CDR1 is LGHNA and CDR2 YNFKEQ. The CDR3 spells CASSRLEGRQHYEQYF. The CDR3 DNA sequence: TGTGCCAGCAGCCGGCTCGAAGGAAGGCAGCACTACGAGCAGTACTTC.

The chain carries TRBV20-1 and TRBJ1-5; unclear D gene. V lost 2 bases and J lost 0, with 8 bases in between. CDR3 length: 14 residues. Germline values: CDR1 DFQATT, CDR2 SNEGSKA (reference sequence). The CDR3 DNA reads TGCAGTGCTAGATCGGGAAATAGCAATCAGCCCCAGCATTTT. Translated, it gives CSARSGNSNQPQHF.

This clonotype has a handful of counts. The genes are TRBV11-3 and TRBJ1-2, with D unresolved. CDR1 and CDR2 from the germline V gene are SGHNT and YENEEA. V lost 0 bases, J lost 4 bases, and 3 bases lay in between. This CDR3 is 12 amino acids long. CDR3 bases: TGTGCCAGCAGCTTAGACATCTATGGCTACACCTTC. Amino acid sequence: CASSLDIYGYTF. Together with reference TRBV11-3 and TRBJ1-2, the CDR3 gives the full variable domain: EAGVVQSPRYKIIEKKQPVAFWCNPISGHNTLYWYLQNLGQGPELLIRYENEEAVDDSQLPKDRFSAERLKGVDSTLKIQPAELGDSAVYLCASSLDIYGYTFGSGTRLTVV.

This chain joins TRBV19 and TRBJ2-1, with 7 bases lining up with TRBD1. This CDR3 contains 15 residues. V lost 7 bases, J lost 3 bases, and 9 bases stayed unmatched. In germline, CDR1 is LNHDA, CDR2 SQIVND (reference sequence). The chain's CDR3 is CASNPDRMIYNEQFF. The CDR3 DNA reads TGTGCCAGTAACCCGGACAGGATGATCTACAATGAGCAGTTCTTC. The full variable domain, its missing parts supplied by reference TRBV19 and TRBJ2-1, is DGGITQSPKYLFRKEGQNVTLSCEQNLNHDAMYWYRQDPGQGLRLIYYSQIVNDFQKGDIAEGYSVSREKKESFPLTVTSAQKNPTAFYLCASNPDRMIYNEQFFGPGTRLTVL.

J is TRBJ2-1 and V is TRBV7-2, with 11 bases fitting TRBD1. Trimming took 2 bases from V and 2 from J; bases not matched to a gene: 5. The CDR3 is made up of 17 amino acids. CDR1 is SGHTA, CDR2 FQGNSA, per germline. The DNA of the CDR3 is TGTGCCAGCAGCTTATACCGGGGACAGGGGGCCTACAATGAGCAGTTCTTC. It specifies CASSLYRGQGAYNEQFF.

In its sample, this clonotype was seen a few times. The rearrangement links TRBV6-1 to TRBJ2-1; 8 bases are shared with TRBD2. After removal of 6 bases from V and 0 bases from J, the junction contained 1 base not matched to a gene. The CDR3 spans 14 residues. Germline V gives CDR1 MNHNS, CDR2 SASEGT. CDR3 residues: CASRAGDSYNEQFF. Here the CDR3 DNA reads TGTGCCAGCAGAGCGGGAGACTCCTACAATGAGCAGTTCTTC.

This clonotype was counted between two and nine times. The chain combines TRBV11-3 with TRBJ2-2, with a possible D match to TRBD2 (6 bases). Trimming took off 5 bases at V and 1 base at J, with 17 bases between the two ends. The CDR3 has 17 amino acids. Per the germline V gene, CDR1 is SGHNT and CDR2 is YENEEA. DNA of the CDR3: TGTGCCAGCAGCGCCTTTCACGGGAGCGGGAACACCGGGGAGCTGTTTTTT. The encoded protein is CASSAFHGSGNTGELFF.

This clonotype turned up a few times. The CDR3 is CSASELAGVGNEQFF. In DNA form, the CDR3 reads TGCAGTGCTAGCGAACTAGCGGGAGTCGGCAATGAGCAGTTCTTC. V and J are TRBV20-1 and TRBJ2-1; 11 bases match TRBD2. This CDR3 is 15 amino acids long. Unmatched junction bases numbered 7, after V lost 3 bases and J lost 6 bases. Germline V CDR1 and CDR2: DFQATT, SNEGSKA (reference sequence).

This clonotype was recorded a few times. The rearrangement joins TRBV28 to TRBJ2-5, with 8 bases fitting TRBD2. Germline lookup yields CDR1 MDHEN and CDR2 SYDVKM. The V and J ends lost 6 bases and 4 bases, in that order; junction bases with no gene match: 13. CDR3 length: 16 amino acids. The CDR3 sequence is CASRTGTRNNRETQYF. The CDR3 DNA sequence: TGTGCCAGCAGAACCGGGACTAGAAACAACCGAGAGACCCAGTACTTC.